The present T cell receptor (beta chain) was sequenced within a study of response to subunit inactivated influenza vaccine. Study results and caveats: The authors proposed limited new T cell recruitment per seasonal influenza vaccination.

Trimming stripped 3 bases from V and 2 bases from J, with 11 bases between. This CDR3 spans 15 amino acids. CDR1 is LGHDT and CDR2 is YNNKEL in the germline V gene (reference sequence). MiXCR, applied by TCRdb to the RT-PCR reads, yields one record per CDR3 protein. The top ten hold about 28% of the sample, which has about 190,000 distinct CDR3 sequences, over 13% seen once. On this clonotype itself: Its target is unknown.

The sequencing used CD8+ T cells sorted from PBMCs, collected approximately 5 days after vaccination. The TCR originated in a man between 45 and 60 years old who received an inactivated influenza vaccine. This rearrangement joins TRBV3-1 to TRBJ2-1; perhaps D is TRBD1 or TRBD2 (6 bases each). The CDR3 DNA sequence: TGTGCCAGCAGCCATAGGAGGGACACCTACAATGAGCAGTTCTTC. Translation gives CASSHRRDTYNEQFF.